The rows below give T cell receptor beta chains drawn from one sample of a study of shared clonotypes between healthy human individuals. TCRdb's table, derived via immunoSEQ multiplex PCR, lists solely in-frame clones and lacks some. The profile covers roughly 650,000 clones, with around 96% appearing a single time and around 0.1% taken by the ten largest. The sequencing sample was made of naive CD8+ T cells sorted from blood. Every receptor here comes from a woman in her twenties or thirties in good health. Each CDR3 is given with its conserved first and last residue. A D gene is named only where the DNA matches it firmly. Only part of the rows carry a size: once, few, many, or a class if the clone is expanded.

clone_size: .
j_call: TRBJ1-1
d_call: .
v_call: TRBV28
cdr3_aa: CASSPGGDTEAFF
cdr3_nt: TGTGCCAGCAGTCCCGGAGGGGACACTGAAGCTTTCTTT

clone_size: .
j_call: TRBJ2-3
d_call: .
v_call: TRBV27
cdr3_aa: CASSLPPDTQYF
cdr3_nt: TGTGCCAGCAGTTTGCCCCCGGATACGCAGTATTTT

clone_size: .
j_call: TRBJ1-1
d_call: .
v_call: TRBV10-2
cdr3_aa: CASSESSWGNTEAFF
cdr3_nt: TGCGCCAGCAGTGAGTCCTCCTGGGGGAACACTGAAGCTTTCTTT

clone_size: .
j_call: TRBJ1-1
d_call: .
v_call: TRBV4-1
cdr3_aa: CASSQVYSFEAFF
cdr3_nt: TGCGCCAGCAGCCAAGTGTATAGTTTTGAAGCTTTCTTT

clone_size: once
j_call: TRBJ2-7
d_call: TRBD2
v_call: TRBV2
cdr3_aa: CASRDSTSGIFYEQYF
cdr3_nt: TGTGCCAGCAGGGACTCCACTAGCGGGATCTTCTACGAGCAGTACTTC

clone_size: .
j_call: TRBJ2-7
d_call: TRBD1
v_call: TRBV27
cdr3_aa: CASSYDRAAAYEQYF
cdr3_nt: TGTGCCAGCTCCTACGACAGGGCCGCAGCCTACGAGCAGTACTTC

clone_size: .
j_call: TRBJ2-2
d_call: .
v_call: TRBV29-1
cdr3_aa: CSALKAGELFF
cdr3_nt: TGCAGCGCACTAAAAGCCGGGGAGCTGTTTTTT

clone_size: once
j_call: TRBJ2-7
d_call: .
v_call: TRBV15
cdr3_aa: CATSVSSYEQYF
cdr3_nt: TGTGCCACCAGCGTGTCCTCCTACGAGCAGTACTTC

clone_size: .
j_call: TRBJ2-3
d_call: .
v_call: TRBV10-1
cdr3_aa: CASSESSGGADTQYF
cdr3_nt: TGCGCCAGCAGTGAGTCATCTGGGGGAGCCGATACGCAGTATTTT

clone_size: .
j_call: TRBJ1-2
d_call: TRBD1
v_call: TRBV28
cdr3_aa: CASGPGQGHNIDGYTF
cdr3_nt: TGTGCCAGCGGTCCGGGACAGGGCCACAATATCGATGGCTACACCTTC

clone_size: once
j_call: TRBJ1-2
d_call: .
v_call: TRBV5-6
cdr3_aa: CASSLGQVNYGYTF
cdr3_nt: TGTGCCAGCAGCTTGGGACAGGTGAATTATGGCTACACCTTC

clone_size: .
j_call: TRBJ2-2
d_call: TRBD2
v_call: TRBV27
cdr3_aa: CASSPRTSGSYTGELFF
cdr3_nt: TGTGCCAGCAGCCCCCGGACTAGCGGGAGTTACACCGGGGAGCTGTTTTTT

clone_size: once
j_call: TRBJ2-7
d_call: .
v_call: TRBV29-1
cdr3_aa: CSAGTGSYEQYF
cdr3_nt: TGCAGCGCCGGGACCGGCTCCTACGAGCAGTACTTC

clone_size: .
j_call: TRBJ2-5
d_call: TRBD2
v_call: TRBV9
cdr3_aa: CASSVAGSGSQETQYF
cdr3_nt: TGTGCCAGCAGCGTAGCTGGTAGCGGGAGTCAAGAGACCCAGTACTTC

clone_size: .
j_call: TRBJ1-1
d_call: TRBD1
v_call: TRBV10-1
cdr3_aa: CASSSGQGGTEAFF
cdr3_nt: TGCGCCAGCAGCTCCGGACAGGGAGGGACTGAAGCTTTCTTT

clone_size: .
j_call: TRBJ1-1
d_call: .
v_call: TRBV7-9
cdr3_aa: CASRRTALGRNTEAFF
cdr3_nt: TGTGCCAGCAGACGCACAGCCCTTGGGAGGAACACTGAAGCTTTCTTT

clone_size: .
j_call: TRBJ2-7
d_call: TRBD2
v_call: TRBV7-2
cdr3_aa: CASSLGTSGSEEQYF
cdr3_nt: TGTGCCAGCAGCTTAGGGACTAGCGGGAGTGAAGAGCAGTACTTC

clone_size: .
j_call: TRBJ2-1
d_call: TRBD1
v_call: TRBV4-1
cdr3_aa: CASSQTGGDEQFF
cdr3_nt: TGCGCCAGCAGCCAGACAGGGGGCGATGAGCAGTTCTTC

clone_size: .
j_call: TRBJ2-7
d_call: .
v_call: TRBV27
cdr3_aa: CASSLSGKQYF
cdr3_nt: TGTGCCAGCAGTTTATCCGGCAAGCAGTACTTC

clone_size: .
j_call: TRBJ2-1
d_call: TRBD2
v_call: TRBV6-5
cdr3_aa: CASSSSGRAFYNEQFF
cdr3_nt: TGTGCCAGCAGTTCAAGCGGGAGGGCGTTTTACAATGAGCAGTTCTTC

clone_size: once
j_call: TRBJ1-1
d_call: .
v_call: TRBV9
cdr3_aa: CASSVVEGWNTEAFF
cdr3_nt: TGTGCCAGCAGCGTGGTAGAGGGGTGGAACACTGAAGCTTTCTTT

clone_size: .
j_call: TRBJ1-2
d_call: .
v_call: TRBV28
cdr3_aa: CASSLGRTAGYGYTF
cdr3_nt: TGTGCCAGCAGTTTAGGCCGGACTGCCGGATATGGCTACACCTTC

clone_size: .
j_call: TRBJ2-2
d_call: .
v_call: TRBV19
cdr3_aa: CASSIFQNTGELFF
cdr3_nt: TGTGCCAGTAGTATCTTCCAAAACACCGGGGAGCTGTTTTTT

clone_size: .
j_call: TRBJ2-5
d_call: TRBD1
v_call: TRBV7-8
cdr3_aa: CASRTYPGTGGPVGETQYF
cdr3_nt: TGTGCCAGCAGAACCTACCCAGGGACAGGGGGCCCGGTGGGGGAGACCCAGTACTTC

clone_size: .
j_call: TRBJ2-5
d_call: .
v_call: TRBV29-1
cdr3_aa: CSVLSSPNAPETQYF
cdr3_nt: TGCAGCGTTCTATCCTCCCCCAACGCCCCAGAGACCCAGTACTTC

clone_size: .
j_call: TRBJ1-5
d_call: TRBD1
v_call: TRBV11-2
cdr3_aa: CASSQQGWNQPQHF
cdr3_nt: TGTGCCAGCAGCCAACAGGGGTGGAATCAGCCCCAGCATTTT

clone_size: .
j_call: TRBJ1-1
d_call: .
v_call: TRBV15
cdr3_aa: CATSRDRSFGAFF
cdr3_nt: TGTGCCACCAGCAGAGATCGGTCCTTCGGAGCTTTCTTT

clone_size: .
j_call: TRBJ2-3
d_call: .
v_call: TRBV19
cdr3_aa: CASTLRSGRTDTQYF
cdr3_nt: TGTGCCAGTACCCTAAGGAGCGGCCGCACAGATACGCAGTATTTT

clone_size: .
j_call: TRBJ2-1
d_call: TRBD2
v_call: TRBV4-2
cdr3_aa: CASSQELAGYNEQFF
cdr3_nt: TGTGCCAGCAGCCAAGAACTAGCGGGGTACAATGAGCAGTTCTTC

clone_size: once
j_call: TRBJ1-1
d_call: .
v_call: TRBV7-8
cdr3_aa: CASSLRRRFTEAFF
cdr3_nt: TGTGCCAGCAGCTTACGGCGGAGATTCACTGAAGCTTTCTTT

clone_size: once
j_call: TRBJ1-1
d_call: .
v_call: TRBV21-1
cdr3_aa: CASSCGQTNIYAEAFF
cdr3_nt: TGTGCCAGCAGCTGCGGGCAGACTAACATTTACGCTGAAGCTTTCTTT

clone_size: few
j_call: TRBJ1-1
d_call: .
v_call: TRBV30
cdr3_aa: CAWSEGTMGTEAFF
cdr3_nt: TGTGCCTGGAGTGAGGGGACTATGGGCACTGAAGCTTTCTTT

clone_size: .
j_call: TRBJ2-1
d_call: .
v_call: TRBV2
cdr3_aa: CASSESRDSEQFF
cdr3_nt: TGTGCCAGCAGTGAATCACGCGATAGTGAGCAGTTCTTC

clone_size: .
j_call: TRBJ2-7
d_call: TRBD1
v_call: TRBV5-6
cdr3_aa: CASSLGQSYEQYF
cdr3_nt: TGTGCCAGCAGCCTGGGACAGTCCTACGAGCAGTACTTC

clone_size: .
j_call: TRBJ2-7
d_call: .
v_call: TRBV18
cdr3_aa: CASSQEVGLSSYEQYF
cdr3_nt: TGTGCCAGCTCACAGGAGGTGGGACTGAGCTCCTACGAGCAGTACTTC

clone_size: .
j_call: TRBJ1-3
d_call: .
v_call: TRBV13
cdr3_aa: CASSRTIPSSGNTIYF
cdr3_nt: TGTGCCAGCAGCCGAACAATTCCCAGCTCTGGAAACACCATATATTTT

clone_size: once
j_call: TRBJ2-7
d_call: TRBD2
v_call: TRBV29-1
cdr3_aa: CSVETSGHSYEQYF
cdr3_nt: TGCAGCGTTGAAACTAGCGGGCACTCCTACGAGCAGTACTTC

clone_size: .
j_call: TRBJ1-6
d_call: TRBD1
v_call: TRBV27
cdr3_aa: CASSSGQGNSPLHF
cdr3_nt: TGTGCCAGCAGTTCGGGACAGGGAAATTCACCCCTCCACTTT

clone_size: .
j_call: TRBJ2-3
d_call: .
v_call: TRBV1
cdr3_aa: CTSSQDCSSGRYEQYF
cdr3_nt: TGCACCAGCAGCCAAGATTGCTCTAGCGGGAGGTACGAGCAGTATTTT

clone_size: .
j_call: TRBJ2-3
d_call: .
v_call: TRBV9
cdr3_aa: CASSVAYGGTDTQYF
cdr3_nt: TGTGCCAGCAGCGTAGCTTACGGAGGGACAGATACGCAGTATTTT

clone_size: .
j_call: TRBJ2-7
d_call: TRBD2
v_call: TRBV11-1
cdr3_aa: CASSLTSGNSYEQYF
cdr3_nt: TGTGCCAGCAGCTTAACTAGCGGTAACTCCTACGAGCAGTACTTC

clone_size: .
j_call: TRBJ2-7
d_call: .
v_call: TRBV4-1
cdr3_aa: CASSQGRDLGQMAYEQYF
cdr3_nt: TGCGCCAGCAGCCAAGGGCGGGACTTGGGGCAAATGGCCTACGAGCAGTACTTC

clone_size: .
j_call: TRBJ1-2
d_call: .
v_call: TRBV7-2
cdr3_aa: CASSPTGVGPYGYTF
cdr3_nt: TGTGCCAGCAGCCCTACTGGGGTGGGGCCCTATGGCTACACCTTC

clone_size: .
j_call: TRBJ2-7
d_call: .
v_call: TRBV27
cdr3_aa: CASSFGQGGNEQYF
cdr3_nt: TGTGCCAGCAGTTTCGGGCAGGGTGGGAACGAGCAGTACTTC

clone_size: .
j_call: TRBJ1-4
d_call: TRBD1
v_call: TRBV2
cdr3_aa: CASSGWTGDNEKLFF
cdr3_nt: TGTGCCAGCAGTGGGTGGACAGGGGATAATGAAAAACTGTTTTTT

clone_size: .
j_call: TRBJ1-1
d_call: .
v_call: TRBV18
cdr3_aa: CASSLGEEGLNTEAFF
cdr3_nt: TGTGCCAGCTCCCTTGGGGAGGAGGGGCTGAACACTGAAGCTTTCTTT

clone_size: .
j_call: TRBJ1-1
d_call: TRBD1
v_call: TRBV27
cdr3_aa: CASTTGGTEAFF
cdr3_nt: TGTGCCAGCACGACAGGGGGCACTGAAGCTTTCTTT

clone_size: once
j_call: TRBJ2-1
d_call: TRBD2
v_call: TRBV6-5
cdr3_aa: CASSELAGGYEQFF
cdr3_nt: TGTGCCAGCAGTGAACTAGCGGGAGGTTATGAGCAGTTCTTC